Listed below are T cell receptor beta chains from one sample, sequenced in a study of blood T cell repertoires in COVID-19. Profiled with immunoSEQ multiplex PCR; TCRdb holds only in-frame clones, not every one. Here the sample spans about 67,000 clones, about 90% being singletons. The sequencing sample was made of peripheral blood. These TCRs come from a man aged 50 to 60 with active COVID-19. Each CDR3 is given with its conserved first and last residue. Each record gives: clone size, CDR3 length, V gene, J gene, CDR3 protein. Rows give clone size only sometimes, using once, few, many, or a class for an expanded clone.

abundance: NA; len: 19; v_gene: TRBV6-2/TRBV6-3; j_gene: TRBJ2-3; CDR3aa: CASSYLAGGPRSSTDTQYF
abundance: NA; len: 14; v_gene: TRBV14; j_gene: TRBJ1-1; CDR3aa: CASSPDIQNTEAFF
abundance: few; len: 13; v_gene: TRBV19; j_gene: TRBJ1-2; CDR3aa: CASSIGTVPRYTF
abundance: few; len: 18; v_gene: TRBV30; j_gene: TRBJ2-7; CDR3aa: CAWSKGRIRTGGKNEQYF
abundance: once; len: 13; v_gene: TRBV7-3; j_gene: TRBJ2-3; CDR3aa: CASSQLIEDTQYF
abundance: few; len: 17; v_gene: TRBV13; j_gene: TRBJ2-7; CDR3aa: CASSFAQGHRQMGEQYF
abundance: NA; len: 19; v_gene: TRBV7-8; j_gene: TRBJ1-6; CDR3aa: CASSLVEGGLSSYNSPLHF
abundance: NA; len: 14; v_gene: TRBV5-4; j_gene: TRBJ1-5; CDR3aa: CASSLGGSNQPQHF
abundance: NA; len: 15; v_gene: TRBV5-6; j_gene: TRBJ2-5; CDR3aa: CASSRRTGGQETQYF
abundance: once; len: 14; v_gene: TRBV5-1; j_gene: TRBJ2-7; CDR3aa: CASSLTGTGTEQYF
abundance: NA; len: 16; v_gene: TRBV28; j_gene: TRBJ1-3; CDR3aa: CASSPLTIYSGNTIYF
abundance: NA; len: 15; v_gene: TRBV7-2; j_gene: TRBJ2-1; CDR3aa: CASSLDRGKGNEQFF
abundance: NA; len: 15; v_gene: TRBV7-8; j_gene: TRBJ1-1; CDR3aa: CASSLRREGRTEAFF
abundance: NA; len: 13; v_gene: TRBV6-5; j_gene: TRBJ2-7; CDR3aa: CASRVPDRDEQYF
abundance: NA; len: 14; v_gene: TRBV28; j_gene: TRBJ2-3; CDR3aa: CAIGTSGLTDTQYF
abundance: NA; len: 14; v_gene: TRBV6-6; j_gene: TRBJ2-3; CDR3aa: CASQDTSGTAAQYF